These T cell receptor beta chains were read from a single sample in a study of response to subunit inactivated influenza vaccine. One entry per CDR3 protein, called by TCRdb with MiXCR from the RT-PCR reads. The sample yields about 650,000 distinct CDR3 sequences, 15% to 19% seen once. Sequenced here: PBMCs from blood, sampled less than 13 days after vaccination. The receptor source for this set is a man in his forties or fifties who received an inactivated influenza vaccine. CDR3s include the opening cysteine and the closing phenylalanine or tryptophan. The D gene is left open where the match is weak. Clone size appears in some rows only: once, few, many, or a class for an expanded clone.

d_gene: TRBD1; v_gene: TRBV6-1; j_gene: TRBJ1-1; abundance: many; len: 13; CDR3aa: CASHGTGRTEAFF; CDR3nt: TGTGCCAGTCACGGGACAGGTCGGACTGAAGCTTTCTTT
d_gene: TRBD2; v_gene: TRBV5-1; j_gene: TRBJ2-7; abundance: few; len: 15; CDR3aa: CASSLWGGSGYEQYF; CDR3nt: TGCGCCAGCAGCTTGTGGGGCGGGAGCGGCTACGAGCAGTACTTC
d_gene: -; v_gene: TRBV12-3/TRBV12-4; j_gene: TRBJ1-1; abundance: -; len: 13; CDR3aa: CASSSSVNTEAFF; CDR3nt: TGTGCCAGCAGTTCCTCCGTAAACACTGAAGCTTTCTTT
d_gene: -; v_gene: TRBV18; j_gene: TRBJ2-1; abundance: few; len: 15; CDR3aa: CASSPPLRDGNEQFF; CDR3nt: TGTGCCAGCTCACCACCTCTCCGCGACGGGAATGAGCAGTTCTTC
d_gene: -; v_gene: TRBV29-1; j_gene: TRBJ2-1; abundance: -; len: 15; CDR3aa: CSVEGSGAKLNEQFF; CDR3nt: TGCAGCGTTGAGGGCTCGGGCGCCAAACTTAATGAGCAGTTCTTC
d_gene: TRBD1; v_gene: TRBV29-1; j_gene: TRBJ2-3; abundance: -; len: 15; CDR3aa: CSAARLGTADDTQYF; CDR3nt: TGCAGCGCTGCGCGTCTGGGGACAGCTGACGATACGCAGTATTTT
d_gene: TRBD2; v_gene: TRBV3-1; j_gene: TRBJ2-1; abundance: -; len: 19; CDR3aa: CASSERLAGGHSSYNEQFF; CDR3nt: TGTGCCAGCAGCGAACGTCTAGCGGGAGGACACAGCTCCTACAATGAGCAGTTCTTC
d_gene: -; v_gene: TRBV20-1; j_gene: TRBJ2-5; abundance: few; len: 11; CDR3aa: CSASLKETQYF; CDR3nt: TGCAGTGCTAGCCTTAAAGAGACCCAGTACTTC
d_gene: -; v_gene: TRBV27; j_gene: TRBJ2-3; abundance: many; len: 17; CDR3aa: CASSLSPRLGGQDTQYF; CDR3nt: TGTGCCAGCAGTTTATCACCTCGTTTGGGGGGCCAAGATACGCAGTATTTT
d_gene: TRBD2; v_gene: TRBV27; j_gene: TRBJ2-3; abundance: -; len: 16; CDR3aa: CASSSSTSGGSDTQYF; CDR3nt: TGTGCCAGCAGTTCGTCGACTAGCGGGGGGTCGGATACGCAGTATTTT
d_gene: -; v_gene: TRBV4-2; j_gene: TRBJ1-2; abundance: few; len: 18; CDR3aa: CASSQGGARGMYPYGYTF; CDR3nt: TGTGCCAGCAGCCAAGGCGGGGCCCGGGGAATGTACCCCTATGGCTACACCTTC
d_gene: TRBD2; v_gene: TRBV5-1; j_gene: TRBJ2-7; abundance: few; len: 15; CDR3aa: CASSVSGMSSYEQYF; CDR3nt: TGCGCCAGCAGCGTTAGCGGGATGAGCTCCTACGAGCAGTACTTC
d_gene: TRBD1; v_gene: TRBV20-1; j_gene: TRBJ2-1; abundance: -; len: 16; CDR3aa: CSANSRSGGSYNEQFF; CDR3nt: TGCAGTGCTAATAGCAGGTCAGGGGGCTCCTACAATGAGCAGTTCTTC
d_gene: -; v_gene: TRBV5-5; j_gene: TRBJ2-7; abundance: few; len: 14; CDR3aa: CASSSGLKSYEQYF; CDR3nt: TGTGCCAGCAGCTCCGGGCTCAAATCCTACGAGCAGTACTTC
d_gene: -; v_gene: TRBV28; j_gene: TRBJ2-7; abundance: -; len: 14; CDR3aa: CVSSLNTNSYEQYF; CDR3nt: TGTGTCAGCAGTTTAAACACAAACAGCTACGAGCAGTACTTC
d_gene: -; v_gene: TRBV21-1; j_gene: TRBJ2-3; abundance: -; len: 12; CDR3aa: CASSLVVDTQYF; CDR3nt: TGTGCCAGCAGCCTCGTAGTAGATACGCAGTATTTT
d_gene: TRBD2; v_gene: TRBV4-3; j_gene: TRBJ2-1; abundance: once; len: 17; CDR3aa: CASSQVPGTSGYNEQFF; CDR3nt: TGCGCCAGCAGCCAAGTTCCCGGGACTAGCGGATACAATGAGCAGTTCTTC
d_gene: TRBD2; v_gene: TRBV3-1; j_gene: TRBJ2-1; abundance: few; len: 13; CDR3aa: CASSPGTSGGGFF; CDR3nt: TGTGCCAGCAGCCCAGGAACTAGCGGGGGTGGATTCTTC
d_gene: TRBD2; v_gene: TRBV12-3/TRBV12-4; j_gene: TRBJ2-3; abundance: few; len: 18; CDR3aa: CASRTTSGGVTGTDTQYF; CDR3nt: TGTGCCAGCAGGACGACTAGCGGGGGGGTTACTGGCACAGATACGCAGTATTTT
d_gene: -; v_gene: TRBV12-3/TRBV12-4; j_gene: TRBJ1-2; abundance: few; len: 15; CDR3aa: CASSFFTGTKDGYTF; CDR3nt: TGTGCCAGCAGCTTTTTTACCGGGACAAAGGATGGCTACACCTTC
d_gene: -; v_gene: TRBV11-2; j_gene: TRBJ2-5; abundance: few; len: 15; CDR3aa: CASSLYPGDSETQYF; CDR3nt: TGTGCCAGCAGCCTCTATCCGGGGGATTCGGAGACCCAGTACTTC
d_gene: -; v_gene: TRBV9; j_gene: TRBJ2-6; abundance: few; len: 16; CDR3aa: CASSPRDLSGANVLTF; CDR3nt: TGTGCCAGCAGCCCCAGGGACCTCTCTGGGGCCAACGTCCTGACTTTC
d_gene: TRBD2; v_gene: TRBV15; j_gene: TRBJ2-7; abundance: -; len: 14; CDR3aa: CATSTGPGGFEQYF; CDR3nt: TGTGCCACCAGCACCGGGCCGGGGGGATTCGAGCAGTACTTC
d_gene: TRBD1; v_gene: TRBV20-1; j_gene: TRBJ2-5; abundance: many; len: 14; CDR3aa: CSASDRGLQETQYF; CDR3nt: TGCAGTGCTAGTGACAGGGGACTTCAAGAGACCCAGTACTTC
d_gene: TRBD2; v_gene: TRBV11-2; j_gene: TRBJ2-1; abundance: -; len: 17; CDR3aa: CASSLETSGRAYNEQFF; CDR3nt: TGTGCCAGCAGCTTAGAGACTAGCGGGAGGGCATACAATGAGCAGTTCTTC
d_gene: -; v_gene: TRBV28; j_gene: TRBJ1-5; abundance: -; len: 19; CDR3aa: CASSLGSAWGVGHHQPQHF; CDR3nt: TGTGCCAGCAGTCTCGGGAGCGCCTGGGGGGTAGGGCATCATCAGCCCCAGCATTTT
d_gene: TRBD2; v_gene: TRBV27; j_gene: TRBJ2-1; abundance: few; len: 16; CDR3aa: CASSPGTSGRFNEQFF; CDR3nt: TGTGCCAGCAGTCCCGGGACTAGCGGGCGGTTCAATGAGCAGTTCTTC
d_gene: -; v_gene: TRBV7-9; j_gene: TRBJ2-5; abundance: -; len: 12; CDR3aa: CASSWVTETQYF; CDR3nt: TGTGCCAGCAGCTGGGTAACGGAGACCCAGTACTTC
d_gene: TRBD1; v_gene: TRBV11-1; j_gene: TRBJ2-6; abundance: -; len: 18; CDR3aa: CASSLGTGGISGANVLTF; CDR3nt: TGTGCCAGCAGCTTAGGGACAGGGGGCATATCTGGGGCCAACGTCCTGACTTTC
d_gene: -; v_gene: TRBV7-7; j_gene: TRBJ2-3; abundance: -; len: 15; CDR3aa: CASSLAPGPKDTQYF; CDR3nt: TGTGCCAGCAGCTTAGCGCCAGGGCCGAAAGATACGCAGTATTTT
d_gene: TRBD1; v_gene: TRBV6-1; j_gene: TRBJ1-1; abundance: -; len: 14; CDR3aa: CASTLTGYGTEAFF; CDR3nt: TGTGCCAGCACCCTGACAGGGTACGGCACTGAAGCTTTCTTT
d_gene: -; v_gene: TRBV6-1; j_gene: TRBJ1-5; abundance: many; len: 15; CDR3aa: CASSEYLGSNQPQHF; CDR3nt: TGTGCCAGCAGTGAATATCTAGGCAGCAATCAGCCCCAGCATTTT
d_gene: TRBD1; v_gene: TRBV5-1; j_gene: TRBJ2-1; abundance: -; len: 15; CDR3aa: CASSLSQGWNNEQFF; CDR3nt: TGCGCCAGCAGCTTGTCACAGGGGTGGAACAATGAGCAGTTCTTC
d_gene: -; v_gene: TRBV20-1; j_gene: TRBJ1-4; abundance: -; len: 14; CDR3aa: CSARKGTTNEKLFF; CDR3nt: TGCAGTGCTAGAAAAGGGACAACTAATGAAAAACTGTTTTTT
d_gene: TRBD2; v_gene: TRBV2; j_gene: TRBJ2-7; abundance: -; len: 13; CDR3aa: CASRGLAAYEQYF; CDR3nt: TGTGCCAGCAGGGGACTAGCGGCCTACGAGCAGTACTTC
d_gene: TRBD1; v_gene: TRBV7-2; j_gene: TRBJ2-1; abundance: many; len: 21; CDR3aa: CACGARPKWLWSTGFLAEQFF; CDR3nt: TGTGCCTGTGGCGCCCGACCAAAATGGCTGTGGTCGACAGGGTTTCTCGCCGAGCAGTTCTTC
d_gene: -; v_gene: TRBV5-4; j_gene: TRBJ1-1; abundance: many; len: 13; CDR3aa: CASSPVGGTEAFF; CDR3nt: TGTGCCAGCAGCCCGGTGGGTGGCACTGAAGCTTTCTTT
d_gene: -; v_gene: TRBV25-1; j_gene: TRBJ2-5; abundance: few; len: 16; CDR3aa: CASSELGGYSQETQYF; CDR3nt: TGTGCCAGCAGTGAATTGGGGGGTTACTCCCAAGAGACCCAGTACTTC
d_gene: -; v_gene: TRBV7-2; j_gene: TRBJ2-1; abundance: few; len: 14; CDR3aa: CASSLQLGSNEQFF; CDR3nt: TGTGCCAGCAGCCTTCAGCTGGGCTCCAATGAGCAGTTCTTC
d_gene: TRBD2; v_gene: TRBV18; j_gene: TRBJ2-1; abundance: -; len: 16; CDR3aa: CASSPGASGVYNEQFF; CDR3nt: TGTGCCAGCTCACCAGGCGCTAGCGGGGTGTACAATGAGCAGTTCTTC
d_gene: TRBD1; v_gene: TRBV24-1; j_gene: TRBJ1-5; abundance: few; len: 15; CDR3aa: CATSGTGAGNQPQHF; CDR3nt: TGTGCCACCTCCGGGACAGGGGCGGGCAATCAGCCCCAGCATTTT
d_gene: TRBD2; v_gene: TRBV7-2; j_gene: TRBJ2-1; abundance: few; len: 15; CDR3aa: CASSSGLGSYNEQFF; CDR3nt: TGTGCCAGCAGCTCGGGACTAGGCTCCTACAATGAGCAGTTCTTC
d_gene: TRBD1; v_gene: TRBV29-1; j_gene: TRBJ1-5; abundance: -; len: 13; CDR3aa: CSVRTGRNQPQHF; CDR3nt: TGCAGCGTGCGGACAGGGAGGAATCAGCCCCAGCATTTT
d_gene: -; v_gene: TRBV12-3/TRBV12-4; j_gene: TRBJ2-3; abundance: -; len: 15; CDR3aa: CASSPLRGRTDTQYF; CDR3nt: TGTGCCAGCAGCCCCCTCAGGGGTCGCACAGATACGCAGTATTTT
d_gene: TRBD1; v_gene: TRBV2; j_gene: TRBJ1-2; abundance: -; len: 15; CDR3aa: CASSLRTGGRSGYTF; CDR3nt: TGTGCCAGCAGTTTGCGGACAGGGGGAAGGTCCGGCTACACCTTC
d_gene: TRBD2; v_gene: TRBV6-1; j_gene: TRBJ2-1; abundance: few; len: 15; CDR3aa: CATLGGLAGKNEQFF; CDR3nt: TGTGCCACCCTCGGGGGACTAGCGGGGAAGAATGAGCAGTTCTTC
d_gene: TRBD1; v_gene: TRBV28; j_gene: TRBJ1-3; abundance: -; len: 14; CDR3aa: CASSSRGLGNTIYF; CDR3nt: TGTGCCAGCAGTTCCAGGGGGCTTGGAAACACCATATATTTT
d_gene: TRBD1; v_gene: TRBV12-3/TRBV12-4; j_gene: TRBJ2-1; abundance: few; len: 16; CDR3aa: CASSFPGQGATNEQFF; CDR3nt: TGTGCCAGCAGTTTTCCGGGACAGGGGGCAACCAATGAGCAGTTCTTC
d_gene: -; v_gene: TRBV11-3; j_gene: TRBJ2-3; abundance: -; len: 16; CDR3aa: CASSPTPGPTGDTQYF; CDR3nt: TGTGCCAGCAGCCCCACACCGGGCCCTACCGGAGATACGCAGTATTTT
d_gene: -; v_gene: TRBV29-1; j_gene: TRBJ2-3; abundance: few; len: 16; CDR3aa: CSVAAPGPPFTDTQYF; CDR3nt: TGCAGCGTTGCCGCTCCGGGACCCCCATTTACAGATACGCAGTATTTT
d_gene: TRBD2; v_gene: TRBV6-1; j_gene: TRBJ2-3; abundance: -; len: 14; CDR3aa: CASSLAGGGRTQYF; CDR3nt: TGTGCCAGCAGTCTAGCGGGGGGCGGGCGTACGCAGTATTTT
d_gene: TRBD1; v_gene: TRBV29-1; j_gene: TRBJ1-1; abundance: many; len: 15; CDR3aa: CSVVDTGTGLTEAFF; CDR3nt: TGCAGCGTTGTGGATACCGGGACAGGGCTTACTGAAGCTTTCTTT
d_gene: -; v_gene: TRBV9; j_gene: TRBJ2-1; abundance: few; len: 16; CDR3aa: CASSVGVGGSYNEQFF; CDR3nt: TGTGCCAGCAGCGTAGGGGTCGGGGGCTCCTACAATGAGCAGTTCTTC
d_gene: -; v_gene: TRBV7-9; j_gene: TRBJ2-7; abundance: few; len: 15; CDR3aa: CASSSPARSSYEQYF; CDR3nt: TGTGCCAGCAGTAGTCCAGCCCGGTCATCCTACGAGCAGTACTTC
d_gene: TRBD1; v_gene: TRBV6-1; j_gene: TRBJ2-3; abundance: -; len: 18; CDR3aa: CASSRRTGSFRSADTQYF; CDR3nt: TGTGCCAGCAGTCGTCGGACAGGGAGTTTTCGGTCTGCAGATACGCAGTATTTT
d_gene: -; v_gene: TRBV6-1; j_gene: TRBJ2-3; abundance: -; len: 16; CDR3aa: CASSTHRGAVTDTQYF; CDR3nt: TGTGCCAGCAGCACCCATCGAGGGGCAGTCACGGATACGCAGTATTTT
d_gene: -; v_gene: TRBV20-1; j_gene: TRBJ2-1; abundance: -; len: 13; CDR3aa: CSASGDYVGEQFF; CDR3nt: TGCAGTGCTAGTGGAGACTATGTCGGTGAGCAGTTCTTC
d_gene: TRBD1; v_gene: TRBV25-1; j_gene: TRBJ2-5; abundance: -; len: 15; CDR3aa: CASSELQGTQETQYF; CDR3nt: TGTGCCAGCAGTGAGTTACAGGGGACCCAAGAGACCCAGTACTTC
d_gene: TRBD2; v_gene: TRBV3-1; j_gene: TRBJ2-1; abundance: -; len: 18; CDR3aa: CASSDRGLLAGRFNEQFF; CDR3nt: TGTGCCAGCAGCGATCGAGGCTTACTAGCGGGGAGATTCAATGAGCAGTTCTTC